This entry lists 23 T cell receptor beta chains sequenced from one sample in a study of blood T cell repertoires in COVID-19. Some clones are missing from TCRdb's copy, which holds only in-frame ones; the method was immunoSEQ multiplex PCR. The sample has about 74,000 clones; roughly three quarters are singletons. The sample consisted of peripheral blood. All receptors come from a man in his 70s with acute or convalescent COVID-19.

This clone has more than one count but fewer than ten. The rearrangement links TRBV11-2 to TRBJ1-2, with 8 bases identical to TRBD1. This CDR3 is built from 14 residues. Per germline, CDR1 SGHAT and CDR2 FQNNGV. After removal of 5 bases from V and 3 bases from J, the junction contained 5 bases not matched to a gene. The CDR3 DNA follows: TGTGCCAGCAGCAACTCAGGGGGCGACTATGGCTACACCTTC. It specifies CASSNSGGDYGYTF.

This chain joins TRBV18 and TRBJ2-1, with 15 bases matching TRBD2. Germline CDR1 KGHSH, CDR2 LQKENI. The CDR3 contains 18 residues. The V gene end was trimmed by 0 bases and the J gene end by 4 bases; junction bases not matched to a gene: 4. The CDR3 DNA reads as TGTGCCAGCTCACCACCGGGACTAGCGGGAGGAATTTACAATGAGCAGTTCTTC. It encodes CASSPPGLAGGIYNEQFF.

The chain carries TRBV18 and TRBJ2-5; 9 bases agree with TRBD1. Germline loops: CDR1 KGHSH, CDR2 LQKENI. The CDR3 extends over 15 amino acids. With V trimmed by 3 bases and J by 5 bases, 7 bases remained unmatched. The CDR3 reads CASSPDRGFGETQYF. In nucleotides, the CDR3 is TGTGCCAGCTCACCTGACAGGGGGTTCGGGGAGACCCAGTACTTC. The full variable domain, completed using reference TRBV18 and TRBJ2-5, is NAGVMQNPRHLVRRRGQEARLRCSPMKGHSHVYWYRQLPEEGLKFMVYLQKENIIDESGMPKERFSAEFPKEGPSILRIQQVVRGDSAAYFCASSPDRGFGETQYFGPGTRLLVL.

This rearrangement joins TRBV19 to TRBJ1-4; D might be TRBD1 (5 bases). The CDR3 totals 15 residues. V was trimmed by 1 base and J by 7 bases, leaving 13 bases between them. Germline V lookup: CDR1 LNHDA, CDR2 SQIVND (reference sequence). The chain's CDR3 is CASSIGPRVGEKLFF. Written as DNA, the CDR3 is TGTGCCAGTAGTATAGGTCCCAGGGTCGGTGAAAAACTGTTTTTT.

The chain combines TRBV5-1 with TRBJ2-6; 10 nucleotides agree with TRBD1. V shed 2 bases and J 2 bases; nucleotides not matched to a gene: 1. The CDR3 is made up of 16 amino acids. CDR1 is SGHRS, CDR2 YFSETQ, per germline. DNA of the CDR3: TGCGCCAGCAGCTTCGGGACAGGGGCTGGGGCCAACGTCCTGACTTTC. Translation gives CASSFGTGAGANVLTF.

This clone was seen more than once but under ten times. The gene calls are TRBV28 and TRBJ2-3, with 9 bases lining up with TRBD2. The CDR3 is 15 amino acids. J was trimmed by 2 bases and V by 5 bases; bases with no gene match: 5. Germline CDR1 is MDHEN and CDR2 is SYDVKM. CDR3 in DNA: TGTGCCAGCAGTAAGATAGCGGGAGACACAGATACGCAGTATTTT. As protein: CASSKIAGDTDTQYF.

V is TRBV28 and J is TRBJ1-1, with 10 positions matching TRBD1. The CDR3 has 13 residues. Germline-derived CDR1 and CDR2 are MDHEN and SYDVKM. The V segment lost 5 bases and the J segment 8 bases; nucleotides outside the gene matches: 5. For the CDR3, the DNA is TGTGCCAGCAGTCCCGGGACAGGGGAGGAAGCTTTCTTT. This codes for CASSPGTGEEAFF.

The J gene is TRBJ2-1, the V gene TRBV19; D gene unclear. The CDR3 length is 14 residues. V was trimmed by 3 bases and J by 7 bases, leaving 13 bases between them. The V gene's germline CDR1 is LNHDA and CDR2 SQIVND (reference sequence). CDR3 in DNA: TGTGCCAGTAGTATTGGCGGCTTCGGGAATGAGCAGTTCTTC. Translating gives CASSIGGFGNEQFF. Together with reference TRBV19 and TRBJ2-1, the CDR3 gives the full variable domain: DGGITQSPKYLFRKEGQNVTLSCEQNLNHDAMYWYRQDPGQGLRLIYYSQIVNDFQKGDIAEGYSVSREKKESFPLTVTSAQKNPTAFYLCASSIGGFGNEQFFGPGTRLTVL.

The chain has TRBV6-1 and TRBJ1-2; D gene unclear. The CDR3 length is 13 residues. The germline V gene encodes CDR1 MNHNS and CDR2 SASEGT. With 2 bases removed from V and 5 bases from J, the gap between germline ends came to 9 bases. The CDR3, as DNA: TGTGCCAGCAGTGAAAGATACCAGTATGGCTACACCTTC. This sequence encodes CASSERYQYGYTF.

The chain carries TRBV10-2 and TRBJ1-4; maybe TRBD1 (6 bases). Germline lookup yields CDR1 WSHSY and CDR2 SAAADI. The CDR3 length is 16 residues. V lost 4 bases to trimming and J lost 0 bases, with 12 bases between them. CDR3 DNA sequence: TGCGCCAGCAGTGTCAGGGACATCGCAACTAATGAAAAACTGTTTTTT. Amino acids: CASSVRDIATNEKLFF.

This chain connects TRBV4-1 to TRBJ2-2, with 7 bases that match TRBD2. In germline, CDR1 is MGHRA, CDR2 YSYEKL. CDR3 size: 17 residues. J gave up 3 bases and V 0 bases, and 7 bases lay outside the gene matches. The CDR3 loop reads CASSQEGGLADTGELFF. DNA for the CDR3: TGCGCCAGCAGCCAAGAAGGAGGGCTAGCGGACACCGGGGAGCTGTTTTTT.

In DNA, the CDR3 is TGTGCCAGTAGTATGACCAGCGGGAGCGTAGAGCAGTACTTC. Translated, it gives CASSMTSGSVEQYF. The chain combines TRBV19 with TRBJ2-7; 8 bases align to TRBD2. V shed 3 bases, J shed 7 bases, and the junction held 8 bases outside the gene matches. The CDR3 has 14 amino acids. Per germline, CDR1 LNHDA and CDR2 SQIVND (reference sequence).

J is TRBJ2-3 and V is TRBV5-1; 7 bases match TRBD1. CDR1 and CDR2 from the germline V gene are SGHRS and YFSETQ. V shed 2 bases and J 5 bases; nucleotides not matched to a gene: 5. The CDR3 contains 14 residues. CDR3 nucleotides: TGCGCCAGCAGCTTACAGGGGATGGAAGATACGCAGTATTTT. Residues: CASSLQGMEDTQYF.

The chain carries TRBV15 and TRBJ1-6; 7 bases are shared with TRBD1. CDR1 and CDR2 (germline): LNHNV, YYDKDF (reference sequence). After removal of 1 base from V and 6 bases from J, the junction contained 9 bases not matched to a gene. The CDR3 has 17 residues. CDR3 region: CATSRGQGSAGNSPLHF. The CDR3 DNA sequence: TGTGCCACCAGCAGAGGACAGGGAAGTGCAGGTAATTCACCCCTCCACTTT.

V usage is TRBV4-1 and J usage is TRBJ1-3; possibly TRBD1 for D (6 bases). Germline V gene lookup returns CDR1 MGHRA and CDR2 YSYEKL. Trimming left V 1 base short and J 0 bases short, with 13 bases between. The CDR3 is made up of 17 amino acids. The CDR3 DNA is TGCGCCAGCAGCCAAGGGGGGCTGAGGGGCTCTGGAAACACCATATATTTT. The encoded protein is CASSQGGLRGSGNTIYF.

The chain carries TRBV11-2 and TRBJ2-1, with a weak D call TRBD2 (6 bases). V dropped 1 base and J dropped 6 bases, with 13 bases sitting between them. This CDR3 has 15 amino acids. The germline gives CDR1 SGHAT, CDR2 FQNNGV. As DNA, the CDR3 is TGTGCCAGCAGCTTAGCCCCGGGACTTTTCAATGAGCAGTTCTTC. Translating gives CASSLAPGLFNEQFF.

The chain uses TRBV10-3 and TRBJ1-3; maybe TRBD1 (6 bases). The length of the CDR3 is 17 residues. Trimming left V 6 bases short and J 4 bases short, with 22 bases between. In germline, CDR1 is ENHRY, CDR2 SYGVKD. The CDR3 nucleotides read TGTGCCATCAGCAGCTCGAAGGGGGACATCGCCGGAAACACCATATATTTT. Translated: CAISSSKGDIAGNTIYF.

The chain joins TRBV9 to TRBJ2-3; 11 positions match TRBD2. The V gene end was trimmed by 4 bases and the J gene end by 6 bases; junction bases not matched to a gene: 10. The CDR3 covers 16 residues. CDR1 is SGDLS and CDR2 is YYNGEE in the germline V gene. DNA for the CDR3: TGTGCCAGCAGCCGAGTACTAGCGGGAGTCGGGGATACGCAGTATTTT. Protein sequence: CASSRVLAGVGDTQYF. The full variable domain, in which reference TRBV9 and TRBJ2-3 provide the parts outside the CDR3, is DSGVTQTPKHLITATGQRVTLRCSPRSGDLSVYWYQQSLDQGLQFLIQYYNGEERAKGNILERFSAQQFPDLHSELNLSSLELGDSALYFCASSRVLAGVGDTQYFGPGTRLTVL.

This clone was seen more than once but under ten times. Within the sample, other DNA sequences also encode this same CDR3. This chain connects TRBV7-9 to TRBJ2-3, with D tentatively TRBD2 (5 bases). V lost 5 bases, J lost 2 bases, and 11 bases lay in between. The CDR3 is made up of 14 amino acids. CDR1 SEHNR and CDR2 FQNEAQ come from the germline V gene (reference sequence). The DNA of the CDR3 is TGTGCCAGCAGCCCACGAGGGAACACAGATACGCAGTATTTT. As protein: CASSPRGNTDTQYF.

This clone was seen only a few times. This chain connects TRBV15 to TRBJ2-7; weak D call: TRBD2 (5 bases). V lost 0 bases and J lost 9, with 21 bases in between. Germline CDR1 is LNHNV and CDR2 is YYDKDF (reference sequence). The CDR3 totals 16 residues. CDR3 nucleotides: TGTGCCACCAGCAGAGAAAGTGGTGCGGGCCTACGAGGGCAGTACTTC. It specifies CATSRESGAGLRGQYF.

The rearrangement links TRBV9 to TRBJ1-4; D is undetermined. Per the germline V gene, CDR1 is SGDLS and CDR2 is YYNGEE. This CDR3 is built from 12 residues. V gave up 3 bases and J gave up 8 bases, with 8 bases separating them. The CDR3 is CASSADGEKLFF. DNA for the CDR3: TGTGCCAGCAGCGCCGACGGGGAAAAACTGTTTTTT.

This chain joins TRBV24-1 and TRBJ2-2, with D possibly matching TRBD1 (6 bases). CDR1 and CDR2 (germline): KGHDR, SFDVKD. CDR3 size: 15 residues. The V gene lost 7 bases and the J gene lost 4 bases, with 15 bases spanning the gap. The CDR3 region is CATSQTGLGTGELFF. CDR3 DNA sequence: TGTGCCACCAGCCAGACAGGCTTAGGCACCGGGGAGCTGTTTTTT.

This sequence joins TRBV12-2 and TRBJ2-7; TRBD2, the table's D call, was not compared with the DNA. TRBV12-2 is a documented pseudogene. There are 14 residues in the CDR3. This CDR3 is CASRPSAGATTQYF. The CDR3 bases are TGTGCAAGTCGCCCCTCAGCGGGAGCTACGACGCAGTACTTC.